The entry below describes one TCR beta chain. What it binds is unknown. This sample stems from a study of cytomegalovirus exposure and HLA in healthy donors. Broader study findings: No immune exposure information besides CMV serostatus was available. Analysis was carried out at a later point, and it linked a missense DCLRE1C variant to TCR beta V- and J-gene trimming. Prediction of most subjects' HLA-A and HLA-B alleles by TCR beta sequences was reportedly accurate. When a later analysis was performed, an Asian-associated ancestry cluster reportedly had fewer N-insertions than the approximately 680-donor mean.

The CDR3 contains 14 residues. Trimming took 8 bases from V and 2 from J; bases not matched to a gene: 6. Germline CDR1 MNHEY, CDR2 SMNVEV (reference sequence). The PCR had 60 Vbeta and 13 Jbeta primers. Generated by immunoSEQ multiplex PCR, the TCRdb table keeps only in-frame clones and is missing some. The sample lists about 78,000 clones, around 70% occurring once. J is TRBJ1-3 and V is TRBV27, with 7 bases matching TRBD1. This TCR came from a woman aged 40 to 50 in good health and CMV-seropositive. The sequenced material came from PBMCs. CDR3 bases: TGTGCCAGCGGTCCAGGGGGGACTGGAAACACCATATATTTT. This codes for CASGPGGTGNTIYF.